The clone carrying this T cell receptor (beta chain) has just a few counts. Its antigen is not known. Deletions cut 3 bases from V and 5 bases from J, with 10 bases between. Germline lookup yields CDR1 SNHLY and CDR2 FYNNEI. The CDR3 is 13 residues long. The data originate from a study of cytomegalovirus exposure and HLA in healthy donors. The PCR was carried out with 60 Vbeta primers and 13 Jbeta primers. The assay was immunoSEQ multiplex PCR, and TCRdb's table has in-frame clones only and misses some. This repertoire shows 220,000 or so clones, 75% found once; its top ten account for less than 2%. Findings and caveats of the study: In a later analysis, common viral pathogens appeared linked to several of the most significant clusters. Segments of the TCR beta V type were, in most cases, productive about 87% or about 30% of the time in an earlier analysis.

Sequenced: PBMCs. The rearrangement joins TRBV2 to TRBJ1-1, with D unresolved. This sequence originates from a woman younger than 45 in good health and CMV-seronegative. The CDR3 region is CASSDLGDTEAFF. The CDR3 DNA reads as TGTGCCAGCAGTGATCTCGGGGATACTGAAGCTTTCTTT.